This is a list of T cell receptor beta chains from one sample in a study of blood T cell repertoires in COVID-19. Libraries were prepared by immunoSEQ multiplex PCR; TCRdb keeps only in-frame clonotypes and omits some of them. Among more than 250,000 clones listed, roughly 85% were seen once. What was sequenced was PBMCs or T cells enriched from blood (not recorded which). The receptors were sampled from a man aged 25-40 years who had recovered from COVID-19. CDR3s include the opening cysteine and the closing phenylalanine or tryptophan. Each record gives: J gene, D gene, V gene, clone size, CDR3 DNA, CDR3 protein. D genes are given only for firm matches. Clone size, where shown, is once, few, many, or a class for clones that have expanded.

J gene: TRBJ1-2
D gene: NA
V gene: TRBV29-1
clone size: NA
CDR3 DNA: TGCAGCCTAGGGGCAGACTATGGCTACACCTTC
CDR3 protein: CSLGADYGYTF

J gene: TRBJ2-2
D gene: NA
V gene: TRBV4-2
clone size: few
CDR3 DNA: TGTGCCAGCAGCCAAGAAGCGGGGAACACCGGGGAGCTGTTTTTT
CDR3 protein: CASSQEAGNTGELFF

J gene: TRBJ2-3
D gene: TRBD2
V gene: TRBV7-3
clone size: NA
CDR3 DNA: TGTGCCAGCAGCTCCCCGGCCGGGACTAGCGGGGCAGATACGCAGTATTTT
CDR3 protein: CASSSPAGTSGADTQYF

J gene: TRBJ1-2
D gene: NA
V gene: TRBV6-5
clone size: once
CDR3 DNA: TGTGCCAGCAGTCGGACATCTAACTATGGCTACACCTTC
CDR3 protein: CASSRTSNYGYTF

J gene: TRBJ2-7
D gene: TRBD2
V gene: TRBV5-1
clone size: NA
CDR3 DNA: TGCGCCAGCACCGAGCGGGGTACCGAGCAGTACTTC
CDR3 protein: CASTERGTEQYF

J gene: TRBJ2-3
D gene: NA
V gene: TRBV29-1
clone size: NA
CDR3 DNA: TGCAGCGTTATGTCGGGAGACACAGATACGCAGTATTTT
CDR3 protein: CSVMSGDTDTQYF

J gene: TRBJ2-5
D gene: NA
V gene: TRBV24-1
clone size: NA
CDR3 DNA: TGTGCCACCAGTGACTCTTCACGGGGGTCCCAAGAGACCCAGTACTTC
CDR3 protein: CATSDSSRGSQETQYF

J gene: TRBJ1-6
D gene: NA
V gene: TRBV5-6
clone size: NA
CDR3 DNA: TGTGCCAGCAGCCCAACATTGGATTCACCCCTCCACTTT
CDR3 protein: CASSPTLDSPLHF

J gene: TRBJ1-1
D gene: TRBD1
V gene: TRBV9
clone size: NA
CDR3 DNA: TGTGCCAGCAGCGCCGGGACAGGGGCTGGGGGCACTGAAGCTTTCTTT
CDR3 protein: CASSAGTGAGGTEAFF

J gene: TRBJ1-2
D gene: NA
V gene: TRBV7-9
clone size: NA
CDR3 DNA: TGTGCCAGCGGCAACGCAGCGGGCTATGGCTACACCTTC
CDR3 protein: CASGNAAGYGYTF

J gene: TRBJ1-6
D gene: NA
V gene: TRBV30
clone size: NA
CDR3 DNA: TGTGCCTGGACCATAACCCTAGGTTCACCCCTCCACTTT
CDR3 protein: CAWTITLGSPLHF

J gene: TRBJ1-5
D gene: TRBD1
V gene: TRBV19
clone size: NA
CDR3 DNA: TGTGCCAGTAGTCTCCGGGTCGACAGGGTGGGGCAGCCCCAGCATTTT
CDR3 protein: CASSLRVDRVGQPQHF

J gene: TRBJ2-2
D gene: NA
V gene: TRBV5-1
clone size: NA
CDR3 DNA: TGCGCCAGCAGCTCCGTTTTTGGGGAGCTGTTTTTT
CDR3 protein: CASSSVFGELFF

J gene: TRBJ1-5
D gene: NA
V gene: TRBV3-1/TRBV3-2
clone size: NA
CDR3 DNA: TGTGCCAGCAGCCAAGCGGGGGGACCCAGTCAGCCCCAGCATTTT
CDR3 protein: CASSQAGGPSQPQHF

J gene: TRBJ1-4
D gene: NA
V gene: TRBV9
clone size: NA
CDR3 DNA: TGTGCCAGCAAGGGGTTGGGTGAAAAACTGTTTTTT
CDR3 protein: CASKGLGEKLFF

J gene: TRBJ2-7
D gene: TRBD2
V gene: TRBV4-2
clone size: NA
CDR3 DNA: TGTGCCAGCAGCCGAGGACTAGCGGGGACCATCTACGAGCAGTACTTC
CDR3 protein: CASSRGLAGTIYEQYF

J gene: TRBJ2-5
D gene: TRBD2
V gene: TRBV9
clone size: NA
CDR3 DNA: TGTGCCAGCAGCGTAGGGAATTCCCGGGGTAGCGGGGGGCCCCAAGAGACCCAGTACTTC
CDR3 protein: CASSVGNSRGSGGPQETQYF

J gene: TRBJ1-1
D gene: NA
V gene: TRBV27
clone size: NA
CDR3 DNA: TGTGCCAGCAGGCTACGCAGGGGCACTGAAGCTTTCTTT
CDR3 protein: CASRLRRGTEAFF

J gene: TRBJ1-2
D gene: TRBD1
V gene: TRBV7-8
clone size: NA
CDR3 DNA: TGTGCCAGCAGCCCGGAAACAGGGGGCTATGGCTACACCTTC
CDR3 protein: CASSPETGGYGYTF

J gene: TRBJ1-2
D gene: TRBD1
V gene: TRBV28
clone size: NA
CDR3 DNA: TGTGCCAGCAGCGACGGGACAGGGGGCTTCTCGGCGCTGCGGGGCTACACCTTC
CDR3 protein: CASSDGTGGFSALRGYTF

J gene: TRBJ1-4
D gene: NA
V gene: TRBV7-9
clone size: NA
CDR3 DNA: TGTGCCAGCAGCTCCCTGGACAAAGTTGAAAAACTGTTTTTT
CDR3 protein: CASSSLDKVEKLFF

J gene: TRBJ1-6
D gene: TRBD1
V gene: TRBV18
clone size: NA
CDR3 DNA: TGTGCCAGCTCAGGGACAGGAGACTATAATTCACCCCTCCACTTT
CDR3 protein: CASSGTGDYNSPLHF

J gene: TRBJ1-6
D gene: NA
V gene: TRBV5-4
clone size: NA
CDR3 DNA: TGTGCCAGCAGCTTCGGGGGGCAAGGCTCCTCCTATAATTCACCCCTCCACTTT
CDR3 protein: CASSFGGQGSSYNSPLHF

J gene: TRBJ1-3
D gene: NA
V gene: TRBV27
clone size: NA
CDR3 DNA: TGTGCCAGCAGAGCGGGCTCCTCTGGAAACACCATATATTTT
CDR3 protein: CASRAGSSGNTIYF

J gene: TRBJ1-2
D gene: NA
V gene: TRBV11-2
clone size: NA
CDR3 DNA: TGTGCCAGCAGCTCCCGGCCGGGACATTATGGCTACACCTTC
CDR3 protein: CASSSRPGHYGYTF

J gene: TRBJ2-7
D gene: TRBD2
V gene: TRBV9
clone size: NA
CDR3 DNA: TGTGCCAGCAGCGTAGGGGCGACTAGCGGGGGATCCTACGAGCAGTACTTC
CDR3 protein: CASSVGATSGGSYEQYF

J gene: TRBJ1-2
D gene: TRBD1
V gene: TRBV7-3
clone size: NA
CDR3 DNA: TGTGCCAGCAGCTTTGGACAGGCGGCTGGCTACACCTTC
CDR3 protein: CASSFGQAAGYTF

J gene: TRBJ1-2
D gene: NA
V gene: TRBV5-1
clone size: NA
CDR3 DNA: TGCGCCAGCAGCTTGGACCAGGGGATGAACTATGGCTACACCTTC
CDR3 protein: CASSLDQGMNYGYTF

J gene: TRBJ2-5
D gene: TRBD1
V gene: TRBV6-5
clone size: NA
CDR3 DNA: TGTGCCAGCAGTCCCAGGGGGCGCCCAGAGACCCAGTACTTC
CDR3 protein: CASSPRGRPETQYF

J gene: TRBJ1-2
D gene: NA
V gene: TRBV2
clone size: NA
CDR3 DNA: TGTGCCAGTACTAAGGTTTTAGTTGATGGCTACACCTTC
CDR3 protein: CASTKVLVDGYTF

J gene: TRBJ2-7
D gene: NA
V gene: TRBV6-5
clone size: NA
CDR3 DNA: TGTGCCAGCAGTTCACGGGGACTTTCCCCCCTCGAGCAGTACTTC
CDR3 protein: CASSSRGLSPLEQYF

J gene: TRBJ1-3
D gene: NA
V gene: TRBV24-1
clone size: NA
CDR3 DNA: TGTGCCACCAGTGATTCTCAGGGCCCCCGCTCTGGAAACACCATATATTTT
CDR3 protein: CATSDSQGPRSGNTIYF

J gene: TRBJ1-5
D gene: NA
V gene: TRBV25-1
clone size: NA
CDR3 DNA: TGTGCCAGCAGTGAATTCGGTCAGCCCCAGCATTTT
CDR3 protein: CASSEFGQPQHF

J gene: TRBJ1-1
D gene: NA
V gene: TRBV7-2
clone size: NA
CDR3 DNA: TGTGCCAGCAGCATGATCTCTGCGGCGAACACTGAAGCTTTCTTT
CDR3 protein: CASSMISAANTEAFF

J gene: TRBJ1-1
D gene: NA
V gene: TRBV5-1
clone size: NA
CDR3 DNA: TGCGCCAGCCCATTCGGAGTAGCAACTGAAGCTTTCTTT
CDR3 protein: CASPFGVATEAFF

J gene: TRBJ1-1
D gene: TRBD1
V gene: TRBV5-1
clone size: NA
CDR3 DNA: TGCGCCAGCAGCCCGACGACAGGGGTGGTTGAAGCTTTCTTT
CDR3 protein: CASSPTTGVVEAFF

J gene: TRBJ1-5
D gene: NA
V gene: TRBV7-8
clone size: NA
CDR3 DNA: TGTGCCAGCAGCTTACCTGAGAGGGACACCAATCAGCCCCAGCATTTT
CDR3 protein: CASSLPERDTNQPQHF

J gene: TRBJ2-7
D gene: TRBD2
V gene: TRBV3-1/TRBV3-2
clone size: NA
CDR3 DNA: TGTGCCAGCAGCCAAGATATGGATACCGGGACTAGGATGGACGAGCAGTACTTC
CDR3 protein: CASSQDMDTGTRMDEQYF

J gene: TRBJ2-5
D gene: NA
V gene: TRBV3-1/TRBV3-2
clone size: few
CDR3 DNA: TGTGCCAGCAGCGACCCTCGGGACTCCGAATGGGAGACCCAGTACTTC
CDR3 protein: CASSDPRDSEWETQYF

J gene: TRBJ2-7
D gene: TRBD1
V gene: TRBV10-3
clone size: NA
CDR3 DNA: TGTGCCATCAGTCAAGTTACAGGGGGCTACGAGCAGTACTTC
CDR3 protein: CAISQVTGGYEQYF

J gene: TRBJ1-2
D gene: NA
V gene: TRBV3-1/TRBV3-2
clone size: NA
CDR3 DNA: TGTGCCAGCAGTCCAGGATATGGCTACACCTTC
CDR3 protein: CASSPGYGYTF

J gene: TRBJ1-1
D gene: TRBD1
V gene: TRBV7-9
clone size: NA
CDR3 DNA: TGTGCCAGCAGCTTAACAGGACAGGGGGCCCTGGCGGCTTTCTTT
CDR3 protein: CASSLTGQGALAAFF

J gene: TRBJ1-2
D gene: NA
V gene: TRBV9
clone size: once
CDR3 DNA: TGTGCCAGCAGCGTATCCCAGGGCGGTGGTGGCTACACCTTC
CDR3 protein: CASSVSQGGGGYTF

J gene: TRBJ2-5
D gene: NA
V gene: TRBV10-3
clone size: NA
CDR3 DNA: TGTGCCATCAGTGAGCCACGGGAGACCCAGTACTTC
CDR3 protein: CAISEPRETQYF

J gene: TRBJ1-2
D gene: NA
V gene: TRBV5-6
clone size: NA
CDR3 DNA: TGTGCCAGCAGCCTTTACGACAGCAACGAGATCTATGGCTACACCTTC
CDR3 protein: CASSLYDSNEIYGYTF

J gene: TRBJ1-3
D gene: NA
V gene: TRBV11-3
clone size: few
CDR3 DNA: TGTGCCAGCAGCGTACCAGAGGCGGGGGCTGGAAACACCATATATTTT
CDR3 protein: CASSVPEAGAGNTIYF

J gene: TRBJ2-1
D gene: TRBD2
V gene: TRBV5-1
clone size: NA
CDR3 DNA: TGCGCCAGCAGCGCCGCTAGCGGGGGTAATGAGCAGTTCTTC
CDR3 protein: CASSAASGGNEQFF

J gene: TRBJ2-7
D gene: TRBD1
V gene: TRBV18
clone size: NA
CDR3 DNA: TGTGCCAGCTCACCATCCCCCCAGGGGGCTCGAGAGCAGTACTTC
CDR3 protein: CASSPSPQGAREQYF

J gene: TRBJ2-1
D gene: TRBD2
V gene: TRBV27
clone size: NA
CDR3 DNA: TGTGCCAGCAGGCTGACTAGCGGGGGGCTTTACAATGAGCAGTTCTTC
CDR3 protein: CASRLTSGGLYNEQFF

J gene: TRBJ1-1
D gene: TRBD1
V gene: TRBV4-1
clone size: NA
CDR3 DNA: TGCGCCAGCAGCCAGGCCGAAACGGACAGGGCCACTGAAGCTTTCTTT
CDR3 protein: CASSQAETDRATEAFF

J gene: TRBJ2-7
D gene: TRBD2
V gene: TRBV5-4
clone size: once
CDR3 DNA: TGTGCCAGCAGCTTGGGGGCGGGACTAGCGGCCTACGAGCAGTACTTC
CDR3 protein: CASSLGAGLAAYEQYF

J gene: TRBJ2-1
D gene: NA
V gene: TRBV5-1
clone size: NA
CDR3 DNA: TGCGCCAGCAGCCCATGGCAGGGGGAGGCCTACAATGAGCAGTTCTTC
CDR3 protein: CASSPWQGEAYNEQFF

J gene: TRBJ1-1
D gene: NA
V gene: TRBV5-6
clone size: few
CDR3 DNA: TGTGCCAGCAGCTTGGCCGGCAGGCGTCGGAACAAAAACACTGAAGCTTTCTTT
CDR3 protein: CASSLAGRRRNKNTEAFF

J gene: TRBJ1-6
D gene: TRBD1
V gene: TRBV6-5
clone size: NA
CDR3 DNA: TGTGCCAGCAGTTACTTGGACAGGGCCGATTCACCCCTCCACTTT
CDR3 protein: CASSYLDRADSPLHF

J gene: TRBJ1-1
D gene: TRBD1
V gene: TRBV4-1
clone size: NA
CDR3 DNA: TGCGCCAGCAGCCCCCCCGGGACAGTTATGAACACTGAAGCTTTCTTT
CDR3 protein: CASSPPGTVMNTEAFF

J gene: TRBJ1-5
D gene: NA
V gene: TRBV30
clone size: NA
CDR3 DNA: TGTGCCTGGAGTGTACGGGGGGATCAGCCCCAGCATTTT
CDR3 protein: CAWSVRGDQPQHF

J gene: TRBJ2-7
D gene: TRBD1
V gene: TRBV6-2/TRBV6-3
clone size: NA
CDR3 DNA: TGTGCCAGCACCCCATCCGGGACAGGGGTTCGAGAGCAGTACTTC
CDR3 protein: CASTPSGTGVREQYF

J gene: TRBJ2-7
D gene: TRBD2
V gene: TRBV4-2
clone size: once
CDR3 DNA: TGTGCCAGCAGCCAAGAGGGGAGGACTAGCGGGACGGAAGAGCAGTACTTC
CDR3 protein: CASSQEGRTSGTEEQYF

J gene: TRBJ2-1
D gene: NA
V gene: TRBV14
clone size: once
CDR3 DNA: TGTGCCAGCAGGGACCAACAGGGTGAGCAGTTCTTC
CDR3 protein: CASRDQQGEQFF

J gene: TRBJ2-3
D gene: NA
V gene: TRBV18
clone size: NA
CDR3 DNA: TGTGCCAGCTCACCGGGAGAACACGTACGCACAGATACGCAGTATTTT
CDR3 protein: CASSPGEHVRTDTQYF